Listed below are T cell receptor beta chains from one sample, sequenced in a study of shared clonotypes between healthy human individuals. The assay was immunoSEQ multiplex PCR, and TCRdb's table has in-frame clones only and misses some. Here the sample spans a few hundred thousand clones, 95% being singletons. Material for sequencing was naive CD8+ T cells sorted from blood. These receptor sequences come from a woman in her 30s in good health. CDR3s include the opening cysteine and the closing phenylalanine or tryptophan. A D gene is named only where the DNA matches it firmly.

V gene: TRBV7-9; J gene: TRBJ1-1; D gene: -; CDR3 protein: CASTAGGAEAFF; CDR3 DNA: TGTGCCAGCACCGCGGGTGGCGCTGAAGCTTTCTTT
V gene: TRBV11-2; J gene: TRBJ2-1; D gene: -; CDR3 protein: CASSLGADSYNEQFF; CDR3 DNA: TGTGCCAGCAGCTTAGGGGCCGACTCCTACAATGAGCAGTTCTTC
V gene: TRBV13; J gene: TRBJ2-7; D gene: -; CDR3 protein: CASSLGGAFYEQYF; CDR3 DNA: TGTGCCAGCAGCTTAGGAGGGGCTTTCTACGAGCAGTACTTC
V gene: TRBV19; J gene: TRBJ1-1; D gene: TRBD1; CDR3 protein: CASQPGQGSSAFF; CDR3 DNA: TGTGCCAGCCAACCAGGACAGGGAAGCTCAGCTTTCTTT
V gene: TRBV27; J gene: TRBJ1-2; D gene: -; CDR3 protein: CASTPWPQEGGGYTF; CDR3 DNA: TGTGCCAGCACCCCATGGCCCCAAGAGGGGGGCGGCTACACCTTC
V gene: TRBV5-8; J gene: TRBJ1-5; D gene: -; CDR3 protein: CASSLAIAGDQPQHF; CDR3 DNA: TGTGCCAGCAGCTTGGCAATAGCAGGCGATCAGCCCCAGCATTTT
V gene: TRBV28; J gene: TRBJ2-5; D gene: TRBD2; CDR3 protein: CASTPPGGLRGETQYF; CDR3 DNA: TGTGCCAGCACCCCGCCGGGGGGACTTCGCGGGGAGACCCAGTACTTC
V gene: TRBV6-1; J gene: TRBJ2-7; D gene: TRBD2; CDR3 protein: CASSEAASGRYEQYF; CDR3 DNA: TGTGCCAGCAGTGAAGCGGCTAGCGGGAGATACGAGCAGTACTTC
V gene: TRBV27; J gene: TRBJ2-2; D gene: -; CDR3 protein: CASSPLADNTGELFF; CDR3 DNA: TGTGCCAGCAGTCCCCTTGCAGACAACACCGGGGAGCTGTTTTTT
V gene: TRBV19; J gene: TRBJ1-5; D gene: -; CDR3 protein: CASSIGQGGGQPQHF; CDR3 DNA: TGTGCCAGTAGTATTGGTCAGGGAGGGGGTCAGCCCCAGCATTTT